This T cell receptor (beta chain) was profiled in a study of shared clonotypes between healthy human individuals (dated by TCRdb to 2020 to 2021). Broadly, across the study: A couple of women and a few men aged 18 to 49 years were included in the cohort. For each donor, CD4 naive and CD4 memory were each given three plates, CD8 naive was given two plates, and CD8 memory was given one plate. Blood TCR repertoires of a handful of healthy adults were deeply sequenced to estimate repertoire size and the extent of clonotype sharing between individuals. To increase sequencing depth and limit assay-specific biases, different laboratories used diverse techniques to prepare libraries and sequence TCR repertoires. Per donor, leukapheresis produced somewhere between about 0.9 and 9.5 billion PBMCs.

As concerns this clone: There is no known antigen for this receptor. Base qualities are not provided; no much larger clone lies one nucleotide away.

Reading the germline V gene (reference sequence) gives CDR1 GTSNPN and CDR2 SVGIG. Counted from cysteine to phenylalanine, this CDR3 has 12 amino acids. Only CDR3 DNA is held: 36 bases, read in frame from base 1. Relative to germline, V is 7 bases shorter and J is 1 base shorter, with 11 bases between their ends. CD8 naive samples were CD45RO-negative cells positively selected for CCR7, giving a CD45RA+CCR7+ population that excluded TemRA cells. Donors were healthy HIV-negative adults with no recently reported acute infections or vaccinations. All donors were Caucasian adults living in Nashville, Tennessee, USA. After blood collection by leukapheresis, PBMCs were isolated using Ficoll-Histopaque density gradient centrifugation and then cryopreserved in the vapor phase of liquid nitrogen. Analytical flow cytometry was used to check the purity and quantity of each magnetically sorted T cell population. Genomic DNA was isolated from each sorted fraction and quantified by UV absorbance on a Nanodrop 2000c.

TCR CDR3 regions were amplified from genomic DNA by multiplex PCR using the deep immunoSEQ assay. Genomic DNA extracted from each cell subset was distributed evenly over all wells of several immunoSEQ 96-well plates, and each plate served as one replicate. For sorted subsets, approximately 0.2 ug of genomic DNA, equivalent to some 30,000 T cell genomes, went into each replicate PCR. The purified libraries were quantified using a Qubit 3.0 fluorometer, sized with a Bioanalyzer 2100, and then quantified again using the KAPA Library Quantification kit. Each immunoSEQ 96-well plate was sequenced on its own single-read 150-cycle Illumina NextSeq 550 flow cell. The original methods were these. The immunoSEQ output contained only junctional sequences without quality scores, so filtering could not match that applied to full-length reads. To assign V/J genes and CDR3, sequences were annotated using PyIR, a Python wrapper for IgBLAST v1.9, with IMGT germline references. Any read was removed if the V/J assignment was weak (E-value above 1e-6), the CDR3 was missing, or the read contained stop codons, out-of-frame junctions, or ambiguous translated residues. V3J clonotypes were defined as sequences sharing an identical inferred V gene, J gene, and CDR3 amino acid sequence. To compute the percentage overlap between repertoires, the number of shared unique clonotypes was divided by the size of the smaller repertoire. Richness of each repertoire was evaluated using RTK rarefaction, the Chao1 estimator, and Recon v2.1 estimates of unobserved clonotypes. For all TCRbeta clonotypes obtained by the gDNA method from four donors, generation probabilities were computed with OLGA. In its TCRdb copy, this immuneACCESS table keeps in-frame sequences only and misses some clones. Where compared with another copy, unresolved V genes explain less than half of these, and the others have no known cause. The D gene and trimming were derived from the DNA, and the V and J assignments and clone size from that table. This sample gives 2 million or so clones in total; roughly 94% of them show up just once. The top ten clones comprise roughly 1.1% of the sample.

On the study overall, not on this receptor specifically: Sampling was restricted to blood, and TCR repertoires in tissue are likely to differ from TCR repertoires in blood. Because the study included a small number of donors, the genetic and exposure-history diversity represented was limited. Incomplete sequencing was indicated by rarefaction of sorted-subset datasets, despite the large sequencing depth. Higher generation probabilities were observed for clonotypes shared by all four sorted-subset donors than for non-shared clonotypes. Naive subsets generally had larger estimated clonotype richness than memory subsets. Across several donors, roughly 5.4% of naive CD4, 3.5% of naive CD8, under 2.5% of memory CD4, and about 0.44% of memory CD8 clonotypes were shared. Pairwise subsampling led to the expectation that sequencing depth would affect the degree of clonotype sharing among donors.

The chain links TRBV30 with TRBJ2-7; the D call is tentative, TRBD1 or TRBD2, as each matches 5 bases. The source is a young man in good health. Sequenced input: naive CD8+ T cells sorted from blood. Sample cell subset or site, as interpreted from the label and publication: CD45RA+CCR7+. This receptor has the CDR3 CASKWGSYEQYF. The nucleotide sequence reads TGTGCCTCAAAATGGGGGTCCTACGAGCAGTACTTC.